The TCR beta chain under discussion was sequenced for a study of identifying expanded T cells in peripheral blood. There are 14 residues in the CDR3. Germline assignment: CDR1 LNHDA and CDR2 SQIVND (reference sequence). V lost 1 base, J lost 5 bases, and 6 bases lay in between. This clone was seen a handful of times. The assay was immunoSEQ multiplex PCR, and TCRdb's table has in-frame clones only and misses some. The top ten hold just under 8.5% of the sample, which has some 99,000 clones, about 88% seen once. Sequences were obtained from blood. J is TRBJ1-6 and V is TRBV19; D perhaps matches TRBD1 (5 bases). This clonotype was obtained from a person between 18 and 70 years old in good health. DNA of the CDR3: TGTGCCAGTAGTATAGGACAGAATAATTCACCCCTCCACTTT. Its protein is CASSIGQNNSPLHF.